The 21 T cell receptor beta chains listed next were all sequenced from one sample in a study of read filtering for tumor transcriptome and immune sequencing. From approximately 400 ng of RNA, a library with molecular barcoded alpha/delta and beta/gamma adaptors was made. One entry per CDR3 protein results from TCRdb running MiXCR on the reads. The sample records 130,000 or so distinct CDR3 sequences, about 13% being singletons. The source material was a population of CD138-negative cells sorted from bone marrow. These receptors all come from a donor older than 35 with multiple myeloma.

With respect to this clonotype: A read error is possible here, since a much larger clone lies one base away. The V and J genes are TRBV7-6 and TRBJ2-7, with D unresolved. Germline lookup yields CDR1 SGHVS and CDR2 FNYEAQ. The CDR3 extends over 13 amino acids. The ends were cut back, 3 bases at V and 0 bases at J, with 6 bases in the middle. CDR3 sequence (DNA): TGTGCCAGCAGCTTTGGGGACTCCTACGAGCAGTACTTC. Protein sequence: CASSFGDSYEQYF.

The table lists this clonotype with many counts. The V and J genes are TRBV11-2 and TRBJ1-1, with 7 nucleotides matching TRBD1. Germline CDR1 reads SGHAT; CDR2 reads FQNNGV. The CDR3 is 15 residues long. Losses at the gene ends were 6 bases for V and 0 bases for J; bases not matched to a gene: 7. In nucleotides, the CDR3 is TGTGCCAGCAGAGATGGGACAGTAATGAACACTGAAGCTTTCTTT. Amino acid sequence: CASRDGTVMNTEAFF.

In its sample, this clonotype was seen many times. The rearrangement links TRBV29-1 to TRBJ2-5; either TRBD1 or TRBD2 may supply D (5 bases each). The V gene lost 5 bases and the J gene lost 4 bases, with 11 bases spanning the gap. This CDR3 has 12 amino acids. Germline-derived CDR1 and CDR2 are SQVTM and ANQGSEA. The CDR3 region has the DNA TGCAGCGTTACGGTTGGGGGAGAGACCCAGTACTTC. It is translated as CSVTVGGETQYF.

Worth noting for this clonotype: A much larger clonotype is one base distant, so this may be a read error. The chain joins TRBV6-1 to TRBJ2-1; unclear D gene. CDR1 is MNHNS, CDR2 SASEGT, per germline. The CDR3 sequence is 13 residues long. Trimming removed 11 bases at V and 6 bases at J, with 17 bases between. CDR3 protein: CAGVRTPLNEQFF. The CDR3 DNA reads TGTGCCGGCGTCCGGACGCCCCTCAATGAGCAGTTCTTC.

This clonotype was detected ten times or more. The chain has TRBV19 and TRBJ2-2; no clear D. Germline V gene lookup returns CDR1 LNHDA and CDR2 SQIVND (reference sequence). The CDR3 has 17 residues. The V and J ends lost 4 bases and 1 base respectively, with 16 bases between them. CDR3 bases: TGTGCCAGTAGTACCAAGTTTCGAGGCAGGAACACCGGGGAGCTGTTTTTT. Amino acid sequence: CASSTKFRGRNTGELFF.

Ten or more counts support this clonotype. The chain recombines TRBV4-2 with TRBJ2-1; 9 nucleotides match TRBD1. The length of the CDR3 is 16 residues. Per the germline V gene, CDR1 is LGHNA and CDR2 is YNFKEQ. V was pared by 1 base and J by 8 bases, with 9 bases of the junction left unmatched. As DNA, the CDR3 is TGTGCCAGCAGCCAAGGGCGGGACAGGGCTAGGGATGAGCAGTTCTTC. It yields the protein CASSQGRDRARDEQFF.

This clonotype was counted at least ten times. V usage is TRBV7-9 and J usage is TRBJ2-3; TRBD1 matches at 9 bases. The CDR3 loop spans 15 amino acids. Germline CDR1 SEHNR, CDR2 FQNEAQ (reference sequence). V lost 5 bases to trimming and J lost 0 bases; unmatched junction nucleotides: 3. As DNA, the CDR3 is TGTGCCAGCAGCCCGACAGGGGGAAGCACAGATACGCAGTATTTT. It encodes CASSPTGGSTDTQYF. Supplemented by reference TRBV7-9 and TRBJ2-3, the full variable domain reads DTGVSQNPRHKITKRGQNVTFRCDPISEHNRLYWYRQTLGQGPEFLTYFQNEAQLEKSRLLSDRFSAERPKGSFSTLEIQRTEQGDSAMYLCASSPTGGSTDTQYFGPGTRLTVL.

This clonotype has at least ten counts. The gene calls are TRBV5-1 and TRBJ2-2; D perhaps matches TRBD1 (6 bases). The length of the CDR3 is 16 residues. V was trimmed by 7 bases and J by 1 base, leaving 17 bases between them. Germline V gene data show CDR1 as SGHRS and CDR2 as YFSETQ. CDR3 DNA sequence: TGCGCCAGCTCGGGACATTTGGGACAGAACACCGGGGAGCTGTTTTTT. Encoded protein: CASSGHLGQNTGELFF.

In its sample, this clonotype was seen many times. V and J are TRBV4-1 and TRBJ2-7, with 9 bases lining up with TRBD1. CDR3 length equals 14 residues. Germline V gene data show CDR1 as MGHRA and CDR2 as YSYEKL. The ends lost 5 bases at V and 4 bases at J; junction bases unmatched: 6. The chain's CDR3 is CASSKWDRVYEQYF. DNA for the CDR3: TGCGCCAGCAGCAAATGGGACAGGGTTTACGAGCAGTACTTC.

The genes are TRBV19 and TRBJ1-5, with D tentatively TRBD1 (6 bases). Germline CDR1 and CDR2: LNHDA and SQIVND (reference sequence). V dropped 6 bases and J dropped 5 bases, with 20 bases sitting between them. CDR3 length equals 16 residues. CDR3 sequence (DNA): TGTGCCAGTAGCCTGCACCCCAGGGGCGGAGATCAGCCCCAGCATTTT. It codes for CASSLHPRGGDQPQHF. Full variable domain (rest looked up from reference TRBV19 and TRBJ1-5): DGGITQSPKYLFRKEGQNVTLSCEQNLNHDAMYWYRQDPGQGLRLIYYSQIVNDFQKGDIAEGYSVSREKKESFPLTVTSAQKNPTAFYLCASSLHPRGGDQPQHFGDGTRLSIL.

This clonotype was detected ten times or more. The CDR3 region is CASSVVVSPHEGNEQFF. The CDR3 nucleotides read TGTGCCAGCAGCGTAGTAGTCAGCCCCCATGAGGGGAATGAGCAGTTCTTC. The chain uses TRBV9 and TRBJ2-1; D may be TRBD1 or TRBD2 (5 bases each). The CDR3 contains 17 residues. Germline CDR1 reads SGDLS; CDR2 reads YYNGEE. V shed 0 bases and J shed 7 bases, with 20 bases lying between them.

This clonotype was observed a few times. V gene TRBV18 combines with J gene TRBJ2-7; the match to TRBD2 covers 12 bases. The V gene end was trimmed by 2 bases and the J gene end by 5 bases; junction bases not matched to a gene: 4. In germline, CDR1 is KGHSH, CDR2 LQKENI. The CDR3 contains 15 residues. DNA of the CDR3: TGTGCCAGCTCACCAGAACTAGCGGGAGGAAACGAGCAGTACTTC. Its protein product is CASSPELAGGNEQYF.

The sample holds many counts of this clonotype. CDR3 sequence: CASSLSPSYEQYF. The DNA for the CDR3 is TGTGCCAGCAGCTTAAGTCCCTCCTACGAGCAGTACTTC. The V gene is TRBV7-8, the J gene TRBJ2-7; D ambiguous. The CDR3 runs to 13 residues. Germline CDR1 reads SGHVS; CDR2 reads FQNEAQ. The V and J ends lost 2 bases and 0 bases respectively, with 5 bases between them.

Details on this clonotype: This clone may be a read error of a much larger clone one base away. The chain recombines TRBV2 with TRBJ2-2, with 8 nucleotides matching TRBD1. CDR1 and CDR2 (germline): SNHLY, FYNNEI. The CDR3 is 15 amino acids. CDR3 region: CASRRQGSTTGELSF. The CDR3, as DNA: TGTGCCAGCAGGAGACAGGGGTCGACCACCGGGGAGCTGTCTTTT.

In the case of this clonotype: A much larger clone lies a single base off, so this may be a read error. The chain has TRBV20-1 and TRBJ2-3, with D uncertain. Germline lookup yields CDR1 DFQATT and CDR2 SNEGSKA (reference sequence). The CDR3 has 14 residues. V lost 6 bases and J lost 1, with 14 bases in between. The CDR3: CSADCGSGTDTQYF. Written as DNA, the CDR3 is TGCAGTGCCGATTGTGGCTCGGGCACAGATACGCAGTATTTT.

This clonotype occurred many times. Here the CDR3 DNA reads TGCGCCAGCAGCCACACATCTGGACAGGGGCAGTATTTT. Translation gives CASSHTSGQGQYF. The chain has TRBV5-1 and TRBJ2-3; 8 bases match TRBD1. The CDR3 consists of 13 residues. The germline V gene has CDR1 SGHRS and CDR2 YFSETQ. Trimming cost V 4 bases and J 11 bases; bases outside gene matches: 9.

This clonotype was counted many times. The V and J genes are TRBV7-9 and TRBJ2-2, with TRBD1 identical over 7 bases. After removal of 5 bases from V and 6 bases from J, the junction contained 15 bases not matched to a gene. CDR1 is SEHNR and CDR2 is FQNEAQ in the germline V gene (reference sequence). The length of the CDR3 is 17 residues. The CDR3 is CASSTRDSKISAGELFF. For the CDR3, the DNA is TGTGCCAGCAGCACCCGGGACAGCAAGATTAGCGCCGGGGAGCTGTTTTTT.

This clonotype was seen ten or more times. This chain uses TRBV7-9 with TRBJ1-2; 10 nucleotides match TRBD1. V lost 3 bases to trimming and J lost 0 bases; unmatched junction nucleotides: 1. The CDR3 is 15 residues long. Germline lookup yields CDR1 SEHNR and CDR2 FQNEAQ (reference sequence). CDR3 region: CASSLGQGTNYGYTF. In DNA, the CDR3 is TGTGCCAGCAGCTTGGGACAGGGGACTAACTATGGCTACACCTTC.

This clonotype was counted a few times. The V gene is TRBV4-3, the J gene TRBJ2-3; D call uncertain. V lost 1 base to trimming and J lost 5 bases, with 7 bases between them. CDR3 size: 13 residues. The V gene's germline CDR1 is LGHNA and CDR2 YSLEER. The CDR3 bases are TGCGCCAGCAGCCAAGGTTCGGGAGATACGCAGTATTTT. Its translation: CASSQGSGDTQYF.

This clonotype was seen ten or more times. This chain joins TRBV20-1 and TRBJ2-7, with 11 positions matching TRBD2. The CDR3 spans 13 residues. J gave up 3 bases and V 4 bases, and 2 bases lay outside the gene matches. Germline values: CDR1 DFQATT, CDR2 SNEGSKA (reference sequence). CDR3 in amino acids: CSATGTSGYEQYF. In nucleotides, the CDR3 is TGCAGTGCTACCGGGACTAGCGGCTACGAGCAGTACTTC.

A remark on this clonotype: A read error may be the cause here, since a much bigger clone is one base away. V and J are TRBV5-1 and TRBJ2-5, with TRBD1 matching over 9 bases. The CDR3 length is 13 residues. Trimming cost V 6 bases and J 7 bases; bases outside gene matches: 7. Germline V gives CDR1 SGHRS, CDR2 YFSETQ. The CDR3: CASNTGGRGTQYF. CDR3 nucleotides: TGCGCCAGCAACACAGGGGGCCGGGGGACCCAGTACTTC.